The 26 T cell receptor beta chains reported below all come from one sample, sequenced in a study of response to subunit inactivated influenza vaccine. In TCRdb, the RT-PCR reads were re-called with MiXCR into one record per CDR3 protein. The data show approximately 500,000 distinct CDR3 sequences, over 10% seen once. The sequencing here drew on PBMCs from blood, taken 40 to 50 days after vaccination. These receptors were taken from a man aged 50 to 59 who received an inactivated influenza vaccine.

The chain links TRBV20-1 to TRBJ2-5; 15 nucleotides align to TRBD2. From germline, CDR1 is DFQATT and CDR2 SNEGSKA (reference sequence). The CDR3 has 15 amino acids. V dropped 5 bases and J dropped 3; count of bases not matched to a gene: 4. DNA for the CDR3: TGCAGTGCTCAAGGACTAGCGGGAGGGAAAGAGACCCAGTACTTC. Protein: CSAQGLAGGKETQYF.

This clonotype occurred a few times. This chain joins TRBV7-9 and TRBJ2-7; 7 nucleotides align to TRBD2. The J segment lost 5 bases and the V segment lost 8 bases, leaving 15 bases of the junction unmatched. The CDR3 is 15 residues long. CDR1 and CDR2 (germline): SEHNR, FQNEAQ (reference sequence). The CDR3: CASGRWAGVMDEQYF. The CDR3, as DNA: TGTGCCAGCGGGCGGTGGGCGGGAGTCATGGACGAGCAGTACTTC.

This clonotype was counted at least ten times. The V gene is TRBV7-2, the J gene TRBJ1-5; a possible D gene is TRBD1 (6 bases). The CDR3 has 15 residues. Looked up from germline, CDR1 is SGHTA and CDR2 is FQGNSA. Trimming left V 1 base short and J 13 bases short, with 20 bases between. CDR3 loop: CASSLVVTGTSLQHF. DNA for the CDR3: TGTGCCAGCAGCTTAGTGGTAACAGGGACCTCGTTACAGCATTTT.

This clonotype was picked up many times. The chain links TRBV7-8 to TRBJ2-7; 7 positions match TRBD1. CDR1 is SGHVS, CDR2 FQNEAQ, per germline. The V segment lost 4 bases and the J segment 6 bases; nucleotides outside the gene matches: 9. There are 14 residues in the CDR3. CDR3 residues: CASSSTGALGEQYF. DNA for the CDR3: TGTGCCAGCAGCTCTACAGGGGCCTTAGGCGAGCAGTACTTC.

This chain uses TRBV12-3 or TRBV12-4 with TRBJ2-5; the D gene is possibly TRBD1 (6 bases). This CDR3 has 14 amino acids. Trimming shortened V by 7 bases and J by 4 bases, and 16 bases separated the two germline ends. CDR3 sequence reads: CASTTTGPGETQYF. The CDR3 DNA follows: TGTGCCAGCACCACGACAGGCCCGGGAGAGACCCAGTACTTC.

This clonotype showed up just a few times. The chain joins TRBV12-3 or TRBV12-4 to TRBJ2-7, with 9 bases lining up with TRBD2. Trimming removed 1 base from V and 6 bases from J; junction bases left unmatched: 4. This CDR3 spans 14 amino acids. CDR3 sequence reads: CASSLGGGGAEQYF. The CDR3 region has the DNA TGTGCCAGCAGTTTAGGCGGCGGGGGGGCCGAGCAGTACTTC.

This clonotype was counted between two and nine times. CDR3 region: CASSLQGMPEAFF. Here the CDR3 DNA reads TGTGCCAGCAGCTTACAAGGGATGCCTGAAGCTTTCTTT. This sequence joins TRBV7-9 and TRBJ1-1; D ambiguous. Germline CDR1 reads SEHNR; CDR2 reads FQNEAQ (reference sequence). With 2 bases removed from V and 6 bases from J, the gap between germline ends came to 10 bases. The CDR3 runs 13 residues.

This clonotype has just a few counts. CDR3 region: CASSPGTGLEVQYF. For the CDR3, the DNA is TGTGCCAGCAGTCCGGGGACAGGGCTTGAAGTTCAGTACTTC. This chain connects TRBV12-3 or TRBV12-4 to TRBJ2-7, with 9 bases matching TRBD1. After removal of 5 bases from V and 10 bases from J, the junction contained 12 bases not matched to a gene. The CDR3 is 14 amino acids.

This clonotype was found a few times. This chain uses TRBV4-3 with TRBJ2-5; a possible D gene is TRBD2 (5 bases). V dropped 4 bases and J dropped 5 bases, with 17 bases sitting between them. Germline CDR1 reads LGHNA; CDR2 reads YSLEER. This CDR3 region has 15 residues. The CDR3 coding sequence is TGCGCCAGCAGCCCCTCCGGTACGGGGTGGGAGACCCAGTACTTC. It is translated as CASSPSGTGWETQYF.

This clonotype was counted a few times. This chain connects TRBV3-1 to TRBJ1-5; 8 nucleotides line up with TRBD1. With 6 bases clipped from V and 2 bases from J, the junction kept 6 bases outside the gene matches. The CDR3 length is 15 residues. Germline V CDR1 and CDR2: LGHDT, YNNKEL (reference sequence). CDR3 nucleotide sequence: TGTGCCAGCAGTCGCGCAGGGGGCGGCAATCAGCCCCAGCATTTT. Its protein product is CASSRAGGGNQPQHF.

This chain connects TRBV3-1 to TRBJ2-3; 9 bases fit TRBD2. The CDR3 totals 17 residues. Germline CDR1 and CDR2: LGHDT and YNNKEL (reference sequence). V shed 3 bases, J shed 1 base, and the junction held 8 bases outside the gene matches. In nucleotides, the CDR3 is TGTGCCAGCAGCCAGGTTATAGCGGGAGTGGGCACAGATACGCAGTATTTT. It specifies CASSQVIAGVGTDTQYF.

In its sample, this clonotype was seen a few times. This chain links TRBV4-2 with TRBJ2-1; TRBD1 aligns across 9 bases. The CDR3 has 16 residues. The trim removed 11 bases at V and 0 bases at J, leaving 11 bases unmatched. CDR1 and CDR2 (germline): LGHNA, YNFKEQ. CDR3 bases: TGTGCCTCCCACCAATCGACAGGGGGCTCCTACAATGAGCAGTTCTTC. Translating it yields CASHQSTGGSYNEQFF.

This chain joins TRBV29-1 and TRBJ1-2, with D possibly being TRBD1 (6 bases). The V end was cut by 6 bases, the J end by 5 bases, with 19 bases between. CDR1 and CDR2 (germline): SQVTM, ANQGSEA. The CDR3 has 14 residues. The CDR3 nucleotides are TGCAGCGTCCACCGGAGGGGGGAGGAGTATGGCTACACCTTC. This gives the protein CSVHRRGEEYGYTF.

This chain uses TRBV15 with TRBJ1-2; D gene unclear. The CDR3 runs to 14 residues. The germline V gene has CDR1 LNHNV and CDR2 YYDKDF (reference sequence). V lost 3 bases and J 3 bases, leaving 11 bases between the germline ends. In nucleotides, the CDR3 is TGTGCCACCAGCAGCAACGGCGGCTACTATGGCTACACCTTC. Its translation is CATSSNGGYYGYTF. Using reference TRBV15 and TRBJ1-2 for the parts outside the CDR3, the full variable domain is DAMVIQNPRYQVTQFGKPVTLSCSQTLNHNVMYWYQQKSSQAPKLLFHYYDKDFNNEADTPDNFQSRRPNTSFCFLDIRSPGLGDTAMYLCATSSNGGYYGYTFGSGTRLTVV.

This chain links TRBV7-9 with TRBJ2-5, with D perhaps matching TRBD2 (6 bases). Trimming took 4 bases from V and 4 from J, leaving 22 bases between them. This CDR3 is 17 amino acids long. Germline assignment: CDR1 SEHNR and CDR2 FQNEAQ (reference sequence). The CDR3 loop is CASSSLGTYLGPETQYF. CDR3 bases: TGTGCCAGCAGCTCCCTCGGGACTTATTTAGGGCCAGAGACCCAGTACTTC. The full variable domain, rest sourced from reference TRBV7-9 and TRBJ2-5, is DTGVSQNPRHKITKRGQNVTFRCDPISEHNRLYWYRQTLGQGPEFLTYFQNEAQLEKSRLLSDRFSAERPKGSFSTLEIQRTEQGDSAMYLCASSSLGTYLGPETQYFGPGTRLLVL.

The gene calls are TRBV6-2 or TRBV6-3 and TRBJ2-1; the D gene is possibly TRBD2 (6 bases). V lost 5 bases and J 6 bases, leaving 14 bases between the germline ends. This CDR3 has 14 amino acids. Germline V gene sequence: CDR1 MNHEY, CDR2 SVGEGT. In DNA form, the CDR3 reads TGTGCCAGCAGTCGACCTCTGGGGGGCAATGAGCAGTTCTTC. This codes for CASSRPLGGNEQFF.

This clonotype showed up many times. This chain links TRBV12-3 or TRBV12-4 with TRBJ2-5, with D unresolved. The CDR3 totals 16 residues. V lost 5 bases and J 1 base, leaving 17 bases between the germline ends. In DNA, the CDR3 is TGTGCCAGCAGTCCTCGGGCAAAGACGGGCCAAGAGACCCAGTACTTC. Protein: CASSPRAKTGQETQYF.

This sequence joins TRBV5-1 and TRBJ1-4; 11 nucleotides line up with TRBD1. CDR1 and CDR2 from the germline V gene are SGHRS and YFSETQ. The CDR3 is 16 amino acids. The J segment lost 2 bases and the V segment lost 3 bases, leaving 3 bases of the junction unmatched. CDR3 coding DNA: TGCGCCAGCAGCTACGGACAGGGGGCGACTAATGAAAAACTGTTTTTT. Its protein product is CASSYGQGATNEKLFF.

This clonotype was seen a handful of times. The V gene is TRBV28, the J gene TRBJ1-1; D may be TRBD1 (5 bases). Between the trimmed V and J ends, which lost 6 bases and 2 bases, there was a span of 13 bases. In germline, CDR1 is MDHEN, CDR2 SYDVKM. CDR3 length: 14 residues. CDR3 protein: CASRRTSLNTEAFF. The CDR3 DNA follows: TGTGCCAGCAGGAGGACATCTCTCAACACTGAAGCTTTCTTT.

The V and J genes are TRBV30 and TRBJ1-4, with a weak D call TRBD1 (6 bases). CDR1 is GTSNPN, CDR2 SVGIG, per germline (reference sequence). The CDR3 covers 13 residues. V lost 4 bases to trimming and J lost 5 bases, with 11 bases between them. CDR3 in amino acids: CAWTRGGNEKLFF. CDR3 nucleotides: TGTGCCTGGACCAGGGGCGGGAATGAAAAACTGTTTTTT. The full variable domain, rest sourced from reference TRBV30 and TRBJ1-4, is SQTIHQWPATLVQPVGSPLSLECTVEGTSNPNLYWYRQAAGRGLQLLFYSVGIGQISSEVPQNLSASRPQDRQFILSSKKLLLSDSGFYLCAWTRGGNEKLFFGSGTQLSVL.

The chain has TRBV20-1 and TRBJ2-5; a weak D match, TRBD1 (6 bases). The germline gives CDR1 DFQATT, CDR2 SNEGSKA (reference sequence). Trimming removed 2 bases from V and 5 bases from J, with 12 bases in between. The CDR3 is 13 amino acids. CDR3 loop: CSARRQGFETQYF. The CDR3 coding sequence is TGCAGTGCTAGACGGCAGGGGTTCGAGACCCAGTACTTC.

The chain employs TRBV12-3 or TRBV12-4 and TRBJ2-7; no firm D call. Trimming stripped 6 bases from V and 5 bases from J, with 14 bases between. The CDR3 is made up of 13 amino acids. The CDR3: CASSPLGLHEQYF. CDR3 in DNA: TGTGCCAGCAGCCCTCTTGGTCTACACGAGCAGTACTTC.

This clonotype occurred many times. The gene calls are TRBV12-3 or TRBV12-4 and TRBJ2-3, with 11 bases matching TRBD2. The CDR3 is made up of 15 amino acids. Germline trimming cut 3 bases from V and 6 bases from J; bases unmatched to any gene: 5. The CDR3 bases are TGTGCCAGCAGTTTTAGCGGGGGGGCGAAGGATACGCAGTATTTT. Protein sequence: CASSFSGGAKDTQYF.

This clonotype was counted only a few times. The rearrangement uses TRBV28 and TRBJ2-3, with 8 bases aligning to TRBD2. The germline gives CDR1 MDHEN, CDR2 SYDVKM. Unmatched junction bases numbered 5, after V lost 5 bases and J lost 4 bases. The CDR3 consists of 14 residues. CDR3 amino acids: CASSLPGGADTQYF. CDR3 DNA sequence: TGTGCCAGCAGTCTCCCGGGGGGGGCAGATACGCAGTATTTT. Based on the CDR3 plus reference TRBV28 and TRBJ2-3, the full variable domain is DVKVTQSSRYLVKRTGEKVFLECVQDMDHENMFWYRQDPGLGLRLIYFSYDVKMKEKGDIPEGYSVSREKKERFSLILESASTNQTSMYLCASSLPGGADTQYFGPGTRLTVL.

This clonotype has only a few counts. The genes are TRBV7-9 and TRBJ2-7; D uncertain. Trimming pared 5 bases from V and 6 bases from J, leaving 17 bases between. Per germline, CDR1 SEHNR and CDR2 FQNEAQ (reference sequence). The CDR3 is made up of 14 amino acids. The CDR3 DNA reads TGTGCCAGCAGCCCCGACGGCCAGAGAGGCGAGCAGTACTTC. Translation: CASSPDGQRGEQYF.

CDR3 residues: CASSLGQGATRPTDTQYF. In DNA form, the CDR3 reads TGCGCCAGCAGCTTGGGGCAGGGGGCGACCCGACCCACGGATACGCAGTATTTT. The chain employs TRBV5-1 and TRBJ2-3, with 8 bases fitting TRBD1. Germline CDR1 is SGHRS and CDR2 is YFSETQ. Trimming removed 0 bases from V and 6 bases from J; junction bases left unmatched: 15. The CDR3 is 18 residues long.